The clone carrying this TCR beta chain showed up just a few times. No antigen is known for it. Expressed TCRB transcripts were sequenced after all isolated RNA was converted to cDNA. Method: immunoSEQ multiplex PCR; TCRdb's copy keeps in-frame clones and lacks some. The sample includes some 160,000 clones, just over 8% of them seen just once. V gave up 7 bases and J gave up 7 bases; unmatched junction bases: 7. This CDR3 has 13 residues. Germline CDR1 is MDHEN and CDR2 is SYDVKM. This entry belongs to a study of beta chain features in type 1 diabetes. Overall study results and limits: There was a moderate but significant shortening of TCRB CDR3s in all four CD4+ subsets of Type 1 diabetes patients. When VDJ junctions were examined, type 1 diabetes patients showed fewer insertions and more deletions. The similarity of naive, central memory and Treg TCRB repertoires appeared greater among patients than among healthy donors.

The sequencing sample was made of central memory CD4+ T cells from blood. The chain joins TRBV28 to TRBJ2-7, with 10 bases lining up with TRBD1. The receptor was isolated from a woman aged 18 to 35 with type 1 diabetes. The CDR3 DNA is TGTGCCAGCACCATTGACAGGGGGCGGGAGCAGTACTTC. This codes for CASTIDRGREQYF.